The entry below gives a single T cell receptor beta chain sequence along with its context. Its target is not known. Profiled with immunoSEQ multiplex PCR; TCRdb holds only in-frame clones, not every one. The sample has fewer than 150,000 clones, approximately 92% seen once. This entry comes from a study of T cell responses to AZD1222 COVID-19 vaccine. Notes on the study in general: There were mostly white British donors and more females than males, and clonal diversity was possibly underestimated. Spike-specific TCR breadth and depth both grew after two AZD1222 doses.

The V end lost 1 base, the J end lost 2 bases, and 8 bases lay between the germline ends. There are 13 residues in the CDR3. Germline V gene sequence: CDR1 SQVTM, CDR2 ANQGSEA. The chain joins TRBV29-1 to TRBJ1-1; tentative D call: TRBD1 (6 bases). The source is an adult who received the AZD1222 COVID-19 vaccine. Sequencing was performed on peripheral blood, taken 28 days after the second AZD1222 dose. CDR3 DNA: TGCAGCGTTGAAGGACAGGCTAACACTGAAGCTTTCTTT. This encodes CSVEGQANTEAFF.